The clone carrying this T cell receptor (beta chain) was observed at least ten times. Researchers took RNA transcripts and amplified the TCR beta CDR3 regions from them. The HTBI primer set was used in a first-round RT-PCR of the TCR CDR3. MiXCR, run by TCRdb on the multiplex PCR reads, gives a single entry per CDR3 protein. This repertoire shows 550,000 to 850,000 distinct CDR3 sequences, over 15% found once; its top ten account for over 15%. This sample was taken from a study of T cells in Graves' hyperthyroidism and ophthalmopathy. The CDR3 has 17 residues. Germline values: CDR1 SGHRS, CDR2 YFSETQ. Trimming took off 2 bases at V and 0 bases at J, with 17 bases between the two ends.

The material sequenced was blood. This TCR was recovered from a woman between 45 and 60 years old with Graves' hyperthyroidism that later progressed to Graves' ophthalmopathy. The chain combines TRBV5-1 with TRBJ1-1; D not certain. CDR3 in DNA: TGCGCCAGCAGCTTTGAGGGATATCCGAATTTGAACACTGAAGCTTTCTTT. It specifies CASSFEGYPNLNTEAFF.